Here is one T cell receptor (beta chain) with its context. Looked up from germline, CDR1 is MNHNS and CDR2 is SASEGT. V trimming: 6 bases; J trimming: 3 bases; junction bases outside the gene matches: 11. CDR3 length: 15 residues. Measured with immunoSEQ multiplex PCR; TCRdb has only the in-frame clones, and not every one. Of 39,000 or so clones in the sample, about 93% were seen once. The record originates from a study of T cell changes during pregnancy in multiple sclerosis. The V call is TRBV6-1, the J call TRBJ2-7, with 7 bases that match TRBD1. The sample consisted of CD4+ T cells from peripheral blood mononuclear cells, taken after pregnancy. This clonotype was sampled from a female donor in good health, enrolled as a control in a pregnancy study. CDR3: CASRTPTGKGYEQYF. The DNA for the CDR3 is TGTGCCAGCAGGACCCCGACAGGGAAGGGCTACGAGCAGTACTTC.